The present entry profiles one T cell receptor beta chain with its context. Antigen: not known. The source of the sample is a study of cytomegalovirus exposure and HLA in healthy donors. The trim removed 4 bases at V and 3 bases at J, leaving 10 bases unmatched. The CDR3 sequence is 16 residues long. The germline V gene encodes CDR1 SGHRS and CDR2 YFSETQ. Nominally healthy donors were sampled, though unrecorded immune exposures were likely. Study-wide results and caveats: Associated with HLA alleles at 0.05 false discovery rate in a later analysis were about 17,000 TCR beta sequences.

PCR was performed using 60 Vbeta and 13 Jbeta primers. TCRdb's table, derived via immunoSEQ multiplex PCR, lists solely in-frame clones and lacks some. This sample yields about 120,000 clones, of which more than 15% are seen a single time; approximately 2.9% belongs to the top ten. Material for sequencing was PBMCs. The TCR comes from a female donor in good health and CMV-seropositive. The V call is TRBV5-1, the J call TRBJ1-2, with 9 nucleotides matching TRBD1. CDR3 loop: CASSPTGQGFYYGYTF. Written as DNA, the CDR3 is TGCGCCAGCAGCCCGACGGGACAGGGATTTTACTATGGCTACACCTTC. Full variable domain (rest looked up from reference TRBV5-1 and TRBJ1-2): KAGVTQTPRYLIKTRGQQVTLSCSPISGHRSVSWYQQTPGQGLQFLFEYFSETQRNKGNFPGRFSGRQFSNSRSEMNVSTLELGDSALYLCASSPTGQGFYYGYTFGSGTRLTVV.